These T cell receptor beta chains were read from a single sample in a study of beta chain features in type 1 diabetes. The repertoire was sequenced with immunoSEQ multiplex PCR; TCRdb's copy has only in-frame clones and lacks some. The data contain 300,000 or so clones, roughly 8% of them singletons. Input material: central memory CD4+ T cells from blood. The receptors originated from a woman between 18 and 30 years old in good health. Each CDR3 is given with its conserved first and last residue. The order of the fields is D gene, J gene, CDR3 length, V gene, clone size, CDR3 DNA, CDR3 protein. A D gene is named only where the DNA matches it firmly. Not all rows give a size; the values are once, few, many and, for expanded clones, a class.

d_call: -; j_call: TRBJ2-7; cdr3_length: 11; v_call: TRBV29-1; clone_size: -; cdr3_nt: TGCAGCGTAGTGGGTAGTTACGAGCAGTACTTC; cdr3_aa: CSVVGSYEQYF
d_call: TRBD1; j_call: TRBJ1-2; cdr3_length: 14; v_call: TRBV28; clone_size: -; cdr3_nt: TGTGCCAGCAGTTTGCCCAGGGGGCTAGGTGGCTACACCTTC; cdr3_aa: CASSLPRGLGGYTF
d_call: -; j_call: TRBJ2-2; cdr3_length: 16; v_call: TRBV11-2; clone_size: few; cdr3_nt: TGTGCCAGCAGCTTAAGGCTAGCGCAATCTGGGGGGGAGCTGTTTTTT; cdr3_aa: CASSLRLAQSGGELFF
d_call: -; j_call: TRBJ2-1; cdr3_length: 16; v_call: TRBV6-1; clone_size: few; cdr3_nt: TGTGCCAGCAGTGAAGAGGTGTCCGGGCTCTACAATGAGCAGTTCTTC; cdr3_aa: CASSEEVSGLYNEQFF
d_call: -; j_call: TRBJ2-7; cdr3_length: 13; v_call: TRBV28; clone_size: few; cdr3_nt: TGTGCCAGCAGCCTCCCTAGTACCTACGAGCAGTACTTC; cdr3_aa: CASSLPSTYEQYF
d_call: -; j_call: TRBJ2-1; cdr3_length: 15; v_call: TRBV5-5; clone_size: few; cdr3_nt: TGTGCCAGCAGCTTGCGAGGGACTTCCTCCAATGAGCAGTTCTTC; cdr3_aa: CASSLRGTSSNEQFF
d_call: TRBD1; j_call: TRBJ2-7; cdr3_length: 15; v_call: TRBV7-2; clone_size: few; cdr3_nt: TGTGCCAGCAGCCTGGGCCTGGGACAGATCTACGAGCAGTACTTC; cdr3_aa: CASSLGLGQIYEQYF
d_call: TRBD1; j_call: TRBJ1-5; cdr3_length: 15; v_call: TRBV19; clone_size: -; cdr3_nt: TGTGCCAGTAGCAAAGGGACAGGAGGCAATCAGCCCCAGCATTTT; cdr3_aa: CASSKGTGGNQPQHF
d_call: -; j_call: TRBJ2-3; cdr3_length: 16; v_call: TRBV7-6; clone_size: -; cdr3_nt: TGTGCCAGCAGCTTAGGGGTTGGCGGCCGCACAGATACGCAGTATTTT; cdr3_aa: CASSLGVGGRTDTQYF
d_call: -; j_call: TRBJ2-6; cdr3_length: 16; v_call: TRBV7-2; clone_size: -; cdr3_nt: TGTGCCAGCAGCTTTGAGTCAGGGGTTGGGGCCAACGTCCTGACTTTC; cdr3_aa: CASSFESGVGANVLTF
d_call: -; j_call: TRBJ2-5; cdr3_length: 13; v_call: TRBV5-8; clone_size: few; cdr3_nt: TGTGCCAGCAGCTTGTTTAGTATGCCGACCCAGTACTTC; cdr3_aa: CASSLFSMPTQYF
d_call: TRBD2; j_call: TRBJ2-1; cdr3_length: 15; v_call: TRBV11-2; clone_size: -; cdr3_nt: TGTGCCAGCAGCCCGGGACTAGCGGGAACAAATGAGCAGTTCTTC; cdr3_aa: CASSPGLAGTNEQFF
d_call: TRBD2; j_call: TRBJ2-1; cdr3_length: 14; v_call: TRBV6-5; clone_size: few; cdr3_nt: TGTGCCAGCAGGACTAGCGGGGACTACAATGAGCAGTTCTTC; cdr3_aa: CASRTSGDYNEQFF
d_call: TRBD2; j_call: TRBJ2-5; cdr3_length: 15; v_call: TRBV5-8; clone_size: -; cdr3_nt: TGTGCCAGCAGCGAGGGGACTAGCGGGTCAGAGACCCAGTACTTC; cdr3_aa: CASSEGTSGSETQYF
d_call: -; j_call: TRBJ1-5; cdr3_length: 12; v_call: TRBV7-8; clone_size: few; cdr3_nt: TGTGCCAGCAGCCATGAAAATCAGCCCCAGCATTTT; cdr3_aa: CASSHENQPQHF
d_call: TRBD1; j_call: TRBJ2-3; cdr3_length: 17; v_call: TRBV5-1; clone_size: -; cdr3_nt: TGCGCCAGCAGCTTGGATCCGCAAAACAGGGGACCAGATACGCAGTATTTT; cdr3_aa: CASSLDPQNRGPDTQYF
d_call: -; j_call: TRBJ2-3; cdr3_length: 14; v_call: TRBV5-4; clone_size: many; cdr3_nt: TGTGCCAGCAGCCAAGTCGGCAACACAGATACGCAGTATTTT; cdr3_aa: CASSQVGNTDTQYF
d_call: -; j_call: TRBJ2-4; cdr3_length: 17; v_call: TRBV7-2; clone_size: -; cdr3_nt: TGTGCCAGCAGCTTATGGTCTAGCGACCCAGGGAGGTACATTCAGTACTTC; cdr3_aa: CASSLWSSDPGRYIQYF
d_call: TRBD1; j_call: TRBJ1-5; cdr3_length: 14; v_call: TRBV13; clone_size: many; cdr3_nt: TGTGCCAGCAGACCTGACAGGGAGTATCAGCCCCAGCATTTT; cdr3_aa: CASRPDREYQPQHF
d_call: -; j_call: TRBJ2-1; cdr3_length: 14; v_call: TRBV4-1; clone_size: few; cdr3_nt: TGCGCCAGCAGCGTCCGGGACTCCGACAATGAGCAGTTCTTC; cdr3_aa: CASSVRDSDNEQFF
d_call: TRBD1; j_call: TRBJ1-2; cdr3_length: 15; v_call: TRBV10-3; clone_size: few; cdr3_nt: TGTGCCATCCGGGCCCAGGGGGCGCGAGCCTATGGCTACACCTTC; cdr3_aa: CAIRAQGARAYGYTF
d_call: -; j_call: TRBJ1-4; cdr3_length: 15; v_call: TRBV7-8; clone_size: few; cdr3_nt: TGTGCCAGCAGCTTCCAACAGGGAGCTAATGAAAAACTGTTTTTT; cdr3_aa: CASSFQQGANEKLFF
d_call: -; j_call: TRBJ2-7; cdr3_length: 13; v_call: TRBV18; clone_size: few; cdr3_nt: TGTGCCAGCTCACCTTTAGTGGACTACGAGCAGTACTTC; cdr3_aa: CASSPLVDYEQYF
d_call: -; j_call: TRBJ2-1; cdr3_length: 13; v_call: TRBV6-1; clone_size: -; cdr3_nt: TGTGCCAGCAGTGACGGGACCTACAATGAGCAGTTCTTC; cdr3_aa: CASSDGTYNEQFF
d_call: TRBD1; j_call: TRBJ1-5; cdr3_length: 15; v_call: TRBV7-6; clone_size: many; cdr3_nt: TGTGCCAGCAGCTCTGGGACAGGGGGCAATCAGCCCCAGCATTTT; cdr3_aa: CASSSGTGGNQPQHF
d_call: -; j_call: TRBJ2-4; cdr3_length: 14; v_call: TRBV11-2; clone_size: few; cdr3_nt: TGTGCCAGCAAGGAGGGACTAGCCAAAAACATTCAGTACTTC; cdr3_aa: CASKEGLAKNIQYF
d_call: TRBD2; j_call: TRBJ2-3; cdr3_length: 15; v_call: TRBV11-2; clone_size: -; cdr3_nt: TGTGCCAGCAATGCGGGACTAGCGGGAACAGATACGCAGTATTTT; cdr3_aa: CASNAGLAGTDTQYF
d_call: TRBD2; j_call: TRBJ2-7; cdr3_length: 17; v_call: TRBV11-2; clone_size: few; cdr3_nt: TGTGCCAGCAGCTCCCCGGGACTAGCGGGAGTCTCCTACGAGCAGTACTTC; cdr3_aa: CASSSPGLAGVSYEQYF
d_call: -; j_call: TRBJ2-3; cdr3_length: 12; v_call: TRBV7-9; clone_size: -; cdr3_nt: TGTGCCAGCAGCCGGTCGACAGATACGCAGTATTTT; cdr3_aa: CASSRSTDTQYF
d_call: -; j_call: TRBJ2-3; cdr3_length: 13; v_call: TRBV6-5; clone_size: -; cdr3_nt: TGTGCCAGCAGGGAGTTCGGCACAGATACGCAGTATTTT; cdr3_aa: CASREFGTDTQYF
d_call: -; j_call: TRBJ2-1; cdr3_length: 11; v_call: TRBV2; clone_size: many; cdr3_nt: TGTGCCAGCAGTGAATACAATGAGCAGTTCTTC; cdr3_aa: CASSEYNEQFF
d_call: -; j_call: TRBJ2-7; cdr3_length: 17; v_call: TRBV7-2; clone_size: few; cdr3_nt: TGTGCCAGCAGCTCCGTCGGCGGGTACTCCTTCTCCTACGAGCAGTACTTC; cdr3_aa: CASSSVGGYSFSYEQYF
d_call: -; j_call: TRBJ2-1; cdr3_length: 14; v_call: TRBV10-3; clone_size: -; cdr3_nt: TGTGCCATCAGTGACTCGCAGAGGTACGATGAGCAGTTCTTC; cdr3_aa: CAISDSQRYDEQFF
d_call: -; j_call: TRBJ2-7; cdr3_length: 14; v_call: TRBV11-2; clone_size: few; cdr3_nt: TGTGCCAGCAGAGAGTTACAGAGGTCGGTCGAGCAGTACTTC; cdr3_aa: CASRELQRSVEQYF
d_call: -; j_call: TRBJ1-4; cdr3_length: 11; v_call: TRBV14; clone_size: many; cdr3_nt: TGTGCCAGCAGCCAGGGGTCAAAACTGTTTTTT; cdr3_aa: CASSQGSKLFF
d_call: -; j_call: TRBJ1-1; cdr3_length: 11; v_call: TRBV20-1; clone_size: few; cdr3_nt: TGCAGTGCGCCCGACAACACTGAAGCTTTCTTT; cdr3_aa: CSAPDNTEAFF
d_call: -; j_call: TRBJ2-7; cdr3_length: 14; v_call: TRBV6-6; clone_size: few; cdr3_nt: TGTGCCAGCAGTCCCGTGGGGGTTTCCTACGAGCAGTACTTC; cdr3_aa: CASSPVGVSYEQYF
d_call: TRBD2; j_call: TRBJ2-1; cdr3_length: 14; v_call: TRBV19; clone_size: few; cdr3_nt: TGTGCCAGTAGTTCCAGCGGGACTTACGGCGAGCAGTTCTTC; cdr3_aa: CASSSSGTYGEQFF
d_call: -; j_call: TRBJ2-1; cdr3_length: 16; v_call: TRBV28; clone_size: few; cdr3_nt: TGTGCCAGCAGTTCCCCGGGGAGCGGGTACTCCCATGAGCAGTTCTTC; cdr3_aa: CASSSPGSGYSHEQFF
d_call: -; j_call: TRBJ2-1; cdr3_length: 12; v_call: TRBV2; clone_size: many; cdr3_nt: TGTGCCAGCAGTGATGATTCGCTAGTTCAGTTCTTC; cdr3_aa: CASSDDSLVQFF
d_call: TRBD2; j_call: TRBJ2-3; cdr3_length: 16; v_call: TRBV5-1; clone_size: few; cdr3_nt: TGCGCCAGCAGCGCGGGAGTAGAGTCTAGCACAGATACGCAGTATTTT; cdr3_aa: CASSAGVESSTDTQYF
d_call: -; j_call: TRBJ2-5; cdr3_length: 11; v_call: TRBV5-6; clone_size: -; cdr3_nt: TGTGCCAGCAGCAGGGAAGAGACCCAGTACTTC; cdr3_aa: CASSREETQYF
d_call: -; j_call: TRBJ2-3; cdr3_length: 14; v_call: TRBV6-1; clone_size: many; cdr3_nt: TGTGCCAGCAGTGCGTCTAGTGGGACAGATACGCAGTATTTT; cdr3_aa: CASSASSGTDTQYF
d_call: -; j_call: TRBJ2-7; cdr3_length: 20; v_call: TRBV29-1; clone_size: -; cdr3_nt: TGCAGCGTTGAAGAAAGAGACAGGGGCCCCGGGGGGCTAAATACCTACGAGCAGTACTTC; cdr3_aa: CSVEERDRGPGGLNTYEQYF
d_call: TRBD2; j_call: TRBJ2-1; cdr3_length: 15; v_call: TRBV7-2; clone_size: -; cdr3_nt: TGTGCCAGCAGCTCGACTAGCGGGAGTTACAATGAGCAGTTCTTC; cdr3_aa: CASSSTSGSYNEQFF
d_call: -; j_call: TRBJ1-1; cdr3_length: 13; v_call: TRBV9; clone_size: many; cdr3_nt: TGTGCCAGCAGCACCCAACCAGGCACTGAAGCTTTCTTT; cdr3_aa: CASSTQPGTEAFF
d_call: -; j_call: TRBJ1-5; cdr3_length: 14; v_call: TRBV7-2; clone_size: many; cdr3_nt: TGTGCCAGCAGCCCAAGCTTGTCCAATCAGCCCCAGCATTTT; cdr3_aa: CASSPSLSNQPQHF
d_call: -; j_call: TRBJ1-5; cdr3_length: 13; v_call: TRBV28; clone_size: few; cdr3_nt: TGTGCCAGCAGTTTCGTTAATCTCCAGCCCCAGCATTTT; cdr3_aa: CASSFVNLQPQHF
d_call: -; j_call: TRBJ1-5; cdr3_length: 18; v_call: TRBV7-2; clone_size: few; cdr3_nt: TGTGCCAGCAGCTTAGTTCAGGTGGGCGGGCATAGCAATCAGCCCCAGCATTTT; cdr3_aa: CASSLVQVGGHSNQPQHF
d_call: -; j_call: TRBJ1-5; cdr3_length: 12; v_call: TRBV4-1; clone_size: few; cdr3_nt: TGCGCCAGCAGCCAACCTAATCAGCCCCAGCATTTT; cdr3_aa: CASSQPNQPQHF
d_call: -; j_call: TRBJ2-7; cdr3_length: 10; v_call: TRBV20-1; clone_size: -; cdr3_nt: TGCAGTGCTAGGGGTGAAGAGCAGTACTTC; cdr3_aa: CSARGEEQYF